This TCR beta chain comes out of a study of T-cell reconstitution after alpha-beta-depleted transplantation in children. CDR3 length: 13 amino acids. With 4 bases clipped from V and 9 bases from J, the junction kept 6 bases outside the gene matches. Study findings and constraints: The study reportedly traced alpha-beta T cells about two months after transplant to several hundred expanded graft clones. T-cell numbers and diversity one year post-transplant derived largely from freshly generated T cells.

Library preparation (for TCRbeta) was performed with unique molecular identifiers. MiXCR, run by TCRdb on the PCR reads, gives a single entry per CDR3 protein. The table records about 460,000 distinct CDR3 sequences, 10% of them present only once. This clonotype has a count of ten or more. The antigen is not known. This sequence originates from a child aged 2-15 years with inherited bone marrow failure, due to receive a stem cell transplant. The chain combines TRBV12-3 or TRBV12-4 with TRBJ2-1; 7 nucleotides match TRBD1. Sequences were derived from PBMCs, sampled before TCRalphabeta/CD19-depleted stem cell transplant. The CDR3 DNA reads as TGTGCCAGCAGTTGGACCCGGGACAGTGAGCAGTTCTTC. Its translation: CASSWTRDSEQFF.